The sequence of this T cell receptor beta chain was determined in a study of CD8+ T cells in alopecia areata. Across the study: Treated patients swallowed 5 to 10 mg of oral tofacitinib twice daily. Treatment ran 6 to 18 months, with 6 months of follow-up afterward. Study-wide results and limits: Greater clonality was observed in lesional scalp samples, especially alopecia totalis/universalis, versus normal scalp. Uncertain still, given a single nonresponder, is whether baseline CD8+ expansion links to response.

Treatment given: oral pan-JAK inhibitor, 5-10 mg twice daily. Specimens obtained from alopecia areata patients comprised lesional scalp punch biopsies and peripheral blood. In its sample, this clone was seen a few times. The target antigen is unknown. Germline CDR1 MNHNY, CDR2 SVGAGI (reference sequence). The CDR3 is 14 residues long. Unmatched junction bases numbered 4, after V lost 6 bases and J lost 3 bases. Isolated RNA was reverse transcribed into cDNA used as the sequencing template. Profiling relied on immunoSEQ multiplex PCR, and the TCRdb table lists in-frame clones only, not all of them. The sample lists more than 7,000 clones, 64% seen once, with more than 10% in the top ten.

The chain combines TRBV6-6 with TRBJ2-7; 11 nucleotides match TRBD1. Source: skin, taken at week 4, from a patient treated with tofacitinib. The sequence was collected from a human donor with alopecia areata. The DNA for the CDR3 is TGTGCCAGCAGGGGGACAGGGGGGGTCTACGAGCAGTACTTC. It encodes CASRGTGGVYEQYF.